The rows below give T cell receptor beta chains drawn from one sample of a study of T-cell memory formation after mild COVID-19. TCRdb passed the 5' RACE reads through MiXCR, listing each CDR3 protein once. The table records hundreds of thousands of distinct CDR3 sequences, around 15% of them present only once. The sample taken for sequencing was PBMCs or a T cell subset sorted from them (not recorded which). All receptors derive from a man between 18 and 29 years old who had mild COVID-19 (a few samples of this study predate the infection). Cell type and time point are not known. Each CDR3 is given with its conserved first and last residue. D genes are given only for firm matches. The size entry is marked missing in some rows and otherwise reads once, few, many or a size class.

14,TRBJ2-1,NA,NA,TRBV28,TGTGCCAGCAGTGGGGGGGGCCTGGGAAATGAGCAGTTCTTC,CASSGGGLGNEQFF
13,TRBJ2-1,NA,NA,TRBV29-1,TGCAGCGCCAAAAGAGGTGACTACAATGAGCAGTTCTTC,CSAKRGDYNEQFF
13,TRBJ1-2,few,NA,TRBV28,TGTGCCAGCAGTTTACGACACGTCTATGGCTACACCTTC,CASSLRHVYGYTF
15,TRBJ2-3,NA,NA,TRBV2,TGTGCCAGCAGTGGTGGCAGCAGGGGCACAGATACGCAGTATTTT,CASSGGSRGTDTQYF
16,TRBJ2-3,few,TRBD2,TRBV7-9,TGTGCCAGCAGCTTATACCCGGGGGGGAGCACAGATACGCAGTATTTT,CASSLYPGGSTDTQYF
13,TRBJ2-5,few,NA,TRBV2,TGTGCCAGCAGTGACCCCAGGGGAGAGACCCAGTACTTC,CASSDPRGETQYF
14,TRBJ1-5,few,NA,TRBV2,TGTGCCAGCAGCCCAGCAATGAGCAATCAGCCCCAGCATTTT,CASSPAMSNQPQHF
13,TRBJ2-1,few,NA,TRBV11-1,TGTGCCAGCAGCAAACACAGGGAGGATGAGCAGTTCTTC,CASSKHREDEQFF
13,TRBJ2-7,few,NA,TRBV6-2/TRBV6-3,TGTGCCAGCGGAAGGGGTACGACCTACGAGCAGTACTTC,CASGRGTTYEQYF
15,TRBJ1-5,NA,NA,TRBV7-2,TGTGCCAGCAGCTCCTCGGGGGGTTTGGGACAGCCCCAGCATTTT,CASSSSGGLGQPQHF
13,TRBJ2-3,NA,TRBD1,TRBV10-3,TGTGCCACCAGACAGGGTAGCACAGATACGCAGTATTTT,CATRQGSTDTQYF
13,TRBJ2-2,NA,NA,TRBV12-3/TRBV12-4,TGTGCCATAAGCCACAGGAACACCGGGGAGCTGTTTTTT,CAISHRNTGELFF
13,TRBJ1-2,NA,NA,TRBV5-6,TGTGCCAGCAGCTCGAGACGGTACTATGGCTACACCTTC,CASSSRRYYGYTF
14,TRBJ2-1,few,TRBD2,TRBV5-1,TGCGCCAGCAGCTTGGAGTCAGCGGGGAGTGAGCAGTTCTTC,CASSLESAGSEQFF
13,TRBJ2-7,few,TRBD2,TRBV9,TGTGCCAGCAGCGTAGGCGGGGGGAACGAGCAGTACTTC,CASSVGGGNEQYF
15,TRBJ2-1,many,NA,TRBV12-3/TRBV12-4,TGTGCCAGCAGTTTAGCGGCCCCCCGCGGGCTGGAGCAGTTCTTC,CASSLAAPRGLEQFF
14,TRBJ1-4,few,NA,TRBV7-2,TGTGCCAGCAGCCTGAACAGGCGGAATGAAAAACTGTTTTTT,CASSLNRRNEKLFF
14,TRBJ1-2,NA,NA,TRBV28,TGTGCCAGCAATGGACAGCCCCTTTTGAATGGCTACACCTTC,CASNGQPLLNGYTF
16,TRBJ1-1,few,TRBD1,TRBV10-3,TGTGCCATCAGTGAGTGGACAGGGAGTATGAACACTGAAGCTTTCTTT,CAISEWTGSMNTEAFF
14,TRBJ2-1,few,NA,TRBV2,TGTGCCAGCAGGGCCCCGGACAGCTACAATGAGCAGTTCTTC,CASRAPDSYNEQFF
14,TRBJ1-5,NA,NA,TRBV12-3/TRBV12-4,TGTGCCAGCACCAATACGGGTTTCTTGAAGCCCCAGCATTTT,CASTNTGFLKPQHF
11,TRBJ2-1,few,NA,TRBV7-3,TGTGCCAGCAGCCAGCAGGGTGAGCAGTTCTTC,CASSQQGEQFF
13,TRBJ2-7,few,TRBD2,TRBV7-8,TGTGCCAGCAGCTCCGCCGGACTAGACGAGCAGTACTTC,CASSSAGLDEQYF
14,TRBJ1-3,NA,NA,TRBV5-1,TGCGCCAGCAGCTTGTATGCCTCTGGAAACACCATATATTTT,CASSLYASGNTIYF
16,TRBJ2-5,NA,NA,TRBV5-1,TGCGCCAGCAGCTTGCCTACAGGGTCGCAGTTAGAGACCCAGTACTTC,CASSLPTGSQLETQYF
14,TRBJ1-1,NA,NA,TRBV7-9,TGTGCCAGCAAGACCCAGAGTTTATACACTGAAGCTTTCTTT,CASKTQSLYTEAFF
12,TRBJ1-3,NA,NA,TRBV11-2,TGTGCCAGCAGCTCGAACGGAAACACCATATATTTT,CASSSNGNTIYF
15,TRBJ2-5,few,TRBD1,TRBV18,TGTGCCAGCTCACCCTTCGGGACAGAAGTTGAGACCCAGTACTTC,CASSPFGTEVETQYF
16,TRBJ2-7,NA,NA,TRBV2,TGTGCCAGCAGTGCCTCCTTCTTGACCGGTGGGAGGGAGCAGTACTTC,CASSASFLTGGREQYF
16,TRBJ2-2,few,NA,TRBV5-1,TGCGCCAGCAGCTTGGCCCAGGGAACCAACACCGGGGAGCTGTTTTTT,CASSLAQGTNTGELFF
15,TRBJ1-2,NA,NA,TRBV6-5,TGTGCCAGCAGTTACGGGAAATCAGCTAACTATGGCTACACCTTC,CASSYGKSANYGYTF
18,TRBJ2-6,NA,TRBD2,TRBV2,TGTGCCACCAACACGGCTTATCCGGGAGGCTCTGGGGCCAACGTCCTGACTTTC,CATNTAYPGGSGANVLTF
15,TRBJ1-2,many,NA,TRBV12-3/TRBV12-4,TGTGCCAGCAGCTTATGGGGGAGAGCTAACTATGGCTACACCTTC,CASSLWGRANYGYTF
10,TRBJ1-1,NA,NA,TRBV6-6,TGTGCCACCTTGAACACTGAAGCTTTCTTT,CATLNTEAFF
15,TRBJ2-3,NA,TRBD1,TRBV7-9,TGTGCCAGCAGCCCCAGACAGGGCTTGCCAGATACGCAGTATTTT,CASSPRQGLPDTQYF
13,TRBJ1-1,few,NA,TRBV6-5,TGTGCCAGCGGAAGCGGGGAGAACACTGAAGCTTTCTTT,CASGSGENTEAFF
16,TRBJ1-4,few,NA,TRBV7-9,TGTGCCAGCAGCTTAGGAGCCATTGGGGGTCGCGAAAAACTGTTTTTT,CASSLGAIGGREKLFF
20,TRBJ2-4,NA,NA,TRBV15,TGTGCCACCAGCAGAGATCGGGCGGAGGGGGGGCGAGGGTCAGAGAACATTCAGTACTTC,CATSRDRAEGGRGSENIQYF
15,TRBJ2-3,NA,TRBD2,TRBV9,TGTGCCAGCACCCAATGGGACGGGGGGGCAGATACGCAGTATTTT,CASTQWDGGADTQYF
15,TRBJ2-1,few,TRBD2,TRBV7-6,TGTGCCAGCAGCCCTGGGGGGGGGAACTACAATGAGCAGTTCTTC,CASSPGGGNYNEQFF
14,TRBJ2-5,NA,NA,TRBV7-6,TGTGCCAGCAGCAAGGGACTTCGACAAGAGACCCAGTACTTC,CASSKGLRQETQYF